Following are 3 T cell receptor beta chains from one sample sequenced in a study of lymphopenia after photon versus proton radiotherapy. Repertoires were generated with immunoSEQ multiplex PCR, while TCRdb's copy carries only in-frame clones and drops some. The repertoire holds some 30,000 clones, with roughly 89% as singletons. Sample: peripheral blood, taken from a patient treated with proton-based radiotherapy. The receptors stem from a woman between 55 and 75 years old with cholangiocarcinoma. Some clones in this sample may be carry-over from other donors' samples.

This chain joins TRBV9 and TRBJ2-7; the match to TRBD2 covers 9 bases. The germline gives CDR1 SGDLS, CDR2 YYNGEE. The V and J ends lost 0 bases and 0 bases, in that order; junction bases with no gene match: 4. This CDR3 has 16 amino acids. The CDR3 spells CASSVERGDYSYEQYF. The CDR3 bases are TGTGCCAGCAGCGTAGAGCGGGGGGACTACTCCTACGAGCAGTACTTC.

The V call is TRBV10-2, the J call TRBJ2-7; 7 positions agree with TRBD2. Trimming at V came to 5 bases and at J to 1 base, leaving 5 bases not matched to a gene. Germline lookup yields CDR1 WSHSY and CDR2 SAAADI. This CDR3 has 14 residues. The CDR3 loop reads CASSTHGGSYEQYF. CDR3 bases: TGCGCCAGCAGTACCCACGGGGGGTCCTACGAGCAGTACTTC.

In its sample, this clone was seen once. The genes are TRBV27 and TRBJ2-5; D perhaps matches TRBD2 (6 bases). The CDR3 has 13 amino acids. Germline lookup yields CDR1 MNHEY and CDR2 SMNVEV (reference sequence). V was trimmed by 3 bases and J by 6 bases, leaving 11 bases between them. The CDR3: CASSLRGMQTQYF. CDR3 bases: TGTGCCAGCAGTTTGCGGGGTATGCAGACCCAGTACTTC.